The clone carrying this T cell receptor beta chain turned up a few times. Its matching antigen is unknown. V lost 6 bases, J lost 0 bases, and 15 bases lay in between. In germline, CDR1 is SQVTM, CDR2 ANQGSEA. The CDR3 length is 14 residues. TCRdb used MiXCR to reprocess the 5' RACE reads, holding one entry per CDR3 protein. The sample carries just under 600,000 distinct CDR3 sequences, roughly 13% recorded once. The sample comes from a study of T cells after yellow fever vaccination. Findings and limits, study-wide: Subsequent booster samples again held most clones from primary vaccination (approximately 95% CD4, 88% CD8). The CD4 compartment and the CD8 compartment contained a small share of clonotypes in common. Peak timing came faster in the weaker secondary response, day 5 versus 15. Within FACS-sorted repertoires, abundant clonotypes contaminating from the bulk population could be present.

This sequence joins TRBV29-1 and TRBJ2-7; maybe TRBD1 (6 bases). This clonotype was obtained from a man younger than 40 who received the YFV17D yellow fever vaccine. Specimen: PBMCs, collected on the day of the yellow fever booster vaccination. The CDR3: CSVGPRGSSYEQYF. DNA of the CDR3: TGCAGCGTCGGGCCGAGGGGGAGCTCCTACGAGCAGTACTTC.